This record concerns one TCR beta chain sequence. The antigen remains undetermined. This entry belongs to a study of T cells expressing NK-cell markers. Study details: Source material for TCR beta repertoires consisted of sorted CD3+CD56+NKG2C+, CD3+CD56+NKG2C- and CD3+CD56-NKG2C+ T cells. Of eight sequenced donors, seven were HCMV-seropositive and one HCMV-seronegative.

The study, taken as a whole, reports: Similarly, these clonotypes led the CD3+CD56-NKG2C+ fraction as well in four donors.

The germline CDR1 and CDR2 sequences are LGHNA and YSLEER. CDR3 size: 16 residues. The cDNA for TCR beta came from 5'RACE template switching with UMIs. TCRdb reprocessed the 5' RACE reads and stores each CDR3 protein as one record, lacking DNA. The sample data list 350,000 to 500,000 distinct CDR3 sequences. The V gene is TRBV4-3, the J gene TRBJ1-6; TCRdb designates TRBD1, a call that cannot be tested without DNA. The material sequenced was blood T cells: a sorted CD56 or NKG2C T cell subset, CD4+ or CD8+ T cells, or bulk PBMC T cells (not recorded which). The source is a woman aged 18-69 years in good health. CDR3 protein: CASSQDGTLGNSPLHF.